The rows below give T cell receptor beta chains drawn from one sample of a study of T cell repertoires in cytomegalovirus infection. MiXCR was run by TCRdb on the reads, yielding one entry per CDR3 protein. This table has around 270,000 distinct CDR3 sequences, approximately 10% appearing once. The sequencing input was PBMCs. The source of these receptors is a human donor in good health (CMV status not recorded). Some clones in this sample may be carry-over from other donors' samples. Both conserved end residues are part of each CDR3.

CASSSVGTGVYEQYF,TRBV28
CASSLLAGRQETQYF,TRBV7-2
CASQVPPRPEAFF,TRBV6-2/TRBV6-3
CLTGTSNNNEQFF,TRBV27
CASTLWGKGKQPQHF,TRBV12-3/TRBV12-4
CASRRGTTVGMNTEAFF,TRBV6-2/TRBV6-3
CASSLGQGMFEKLFF,TRBV12-3/TRBV12-4
CASSSQRTGTSGNIQYF,TRBV7-2
CASRPGQGAGNYGYTF,TRBV25-1
CASSSGPATNEKLFF,TRBV7-2
CASSQDWDRGFDNTGELFF,TRBV4-3